Following are 32 T cell receptor beta chains from one sample sequenced in a study of human T cells and chemical hapten exposure. TCRdb fed the RACE reads into MiXCR, producing one record per CDR3 protein. The table includes some 110,000 distinct CDR3 sequences, less than 40% detected once. Stated time point: patch test 3, about 24 weeks after DPC sensitization. The treatment denotes: therapeutic diphenylcyclopropenone sensitization with weekly scalp DPC. The source material was whole blood, sampled in connection with sensitization to the hapten diphenylcyclopropenone (DPC). Receptors were obtained from a man aged 35-49 years with alopecia areata. Some clones in this sample may be carry-over from other donors' samples.

The J gene is TRBJ1-1, the V gene TRBV7-9; 7 bases agree with TRBD1. The trim removed 5 bases at V and 4 bases at J, leaving 7 bases unmatched. Germline loops: CDR1 SEHNR, CDR2 FQNEAQ (reference sequence). The CDR3 is made up of 14 amino acids. CDR3 nucleotide sequence: TGTGCCAGCAGCCCAGACGGACAGGTCACTGAAGCTTTCTTT. It yields the protein CASSPDGQVTEAFF.

On this clonotype itself: Sequence at one end of the junction differs from germline and may be a read error. The gene calls are TRBV20-1 and TRBJ2-3, with a tentative D call TRBD2 (6 bases). The CDR3 sequence is 15 residues long. Germline V gene sequence: CDR1 DFQATT, CDR2 SNEGSKA (reference sequence). CDR3 residues: CSARGLNPSTDTQYF. The CDR3 DNA is TGCAGTGCCAGAGGACTAAACCCCAGCACAGATACGCAGTATTTT.

This clonotype was counted a few times. This sequence joins TRBV6-5 and TRBJ2-1; 13 nucleotides match TRBD2. CDR3 length: 15 residues. Germline trimming cut 6 bases from V and 4 bases from J; bases unmatched to any gene: 3. Germline V gene lookup returns CDR1 MNHEY and CDR2 SVGAGI. CDR3: CASSKLAGGYNEQFF. The CDR3 nucleotides are TGTGCCAGCAGCAAACTAGCGGGAGGGTACAATGAGCAGTTCTTC.

This sequence joins TRBV24-1 and TRBJ2-3; a possible D gene is TRBD2 (5 bases). Germline lookup yields CDR1 KGHDR and CDR2 SFDVKD. Trimming left V 2 bases short and J 1 base short, with 12 bases between. The CDR3 sequence is 16 residues long. In nucleotides, the CDR3 is TGTGCCACCAGTGATTCTCAGCGGCCACGCACAGATACGCAGTATTTT. As protein: CATSDSQRPRTDTQYF.

This chain connects TRBV4-3 to TRBJ2-7; the D is unclear. The CDR3 sequence is 13 residues long. Germline V gene data show CDR1 as LGHNA and CDR2 as YSLEER. The V gene lost 0 bases and the J gene lost 6 bases, with 9 bases spanning the gap. The CDR3 protein is CASSQDRLGEQYF. The CDR3 DNA reads as TGCGCCAGCAGCCAAGACAGATTGGGCGAGCAGTACTTC.

V gene TRBV27 combines with J gene TRBJ2-5, with D possibly TRBD1 on 5 matching bases. There are 14 residues in the CDR3. CDR1 and CDR2 (germline): MNHEY, SMNVEV (reference sequence). Between the trimmed V and J ends, which lost 1 base and 4 bases, there was a span of 10 bases. CDR3 in DNA: TGTGCCAGCAGTTTATACTCCAGGGTAGAGACCCAGTACTTC. Translating it yields CASSLYSRVETQYF.

The chain links TRBV7-2 to TRBJ2-6, with D perhaps assigned TRBD1 or TRBD2 (5 bases each). The CDR3 covers 16 residues. With 5 bases removed from V and 1 base from J, the gap between germline ends came to 12 bases. Germline CDR1 reads SGHTA; CDR2 reads FQGNSA. The CDR3 spells CASSPGDRSGANVLTF. For the CDR3, the DNA is TGTGCCAGCAGCCCCGGGGACCGGTCTGGGGCCAACGTCCTGACTTTC. Variable domain in full (rest from reference TRBV7-2 and TRBJ2-6): GAGVSQSPSNKVTEKGKDVELRCDPISGHTALYWYRQSLGQGLEFLIYFQGNSAPDKSGLPSDRFSAERTGGSVSTLTIQRTQQEDSAVYLCASSPGDRSGANVLTFGAGSRLTVL.

The rearrangement uses TRBV28 and TRBJ2-7; no definite D call. The CDR3 covers 14 residues. V was cut by 2 bases and J by 2 bases, with 10 bases left in between. Looked up from germline, CDR1 is MDHEN and CDR2 is SYDVKM. CDR3 amino acids: CASSLQWETYEQYF. DNA of the CDR3: TGTGCCAGCAGTTTACAGTGGGAAACCTACGAGCAGTACTTC. The variable domain in full, with the rest retrieved from reference TRBV28 and TRBJ2-7, is DVKVTQSSRYLVKRTGEKVFLECVQDMDHENMFWYRQDPGLGLRLIYFSYDVKMKEKGDIPEGYSVSREKKERFSLILESASTNQTSMYLCASSLQWETYEQYFGPGTRLTVT.

V and J are TRBV27 and TRBJ1-1; D is possibly TRBD1 (6 bases). The CDR3 spans 14 residues. Trimming left V 3 bases short and J 4 bases short, with 12 bases between. Per germline, CDR1 MNHEY and CDR2 SMNVEV (reference sequence). The CDR3 loop is CASSFQGMGTEAFF. In nucleotides, the CDR3 is TGTGCCAGCAGTTTCCAGGGGATGGGCACTGAAGCTTTCTTT.

In this sample, this clonotype turned up a few times. The J gene is TRBJ2-2, the V gene TRBV29-1; the D is unclear. There are 11 residues in the CDR3. Deletions cut 6 bases from V and 5 bases from J, with 7 bases between. The germline V gene encodes CDR1 SQVTM and CDR2 ANQGSEA. CDR3 region: CSVQETGELFF. The CDR3 region has the DNA TGCAGCGTCCAAGAGACCGGGGAGCTGTTTTTT.

The rearrangement joins TRBV6-8 to TRBJ2-2; TRBD1 or TRBD2 may be the D gene (6 bases each). In germline, CDR1 is MNHGY, CDR2 SAAAGT. There are 14 residues in the CDR3. The V end was cut by 8 bases, the J end by 1 base, with 11 bases between. CDR3 sequence: CASRAGQNTGELFF. For the CDR3, the DNA is TGTGCCAGCCGGGCGGGACAGAACACCGGGGAGCTGTTTTTT.

The J gene is TRBJ2-7, the V gene TRBV6-2 or TRBV6-3; no firm D call. The CDR3 runs 13 residues. V shed 2 bases and J shed 9 bases, with 14 bases lying between them. CDR1 and CDR2 (germline): MNHEY, SVGEGT. The CDR3, as DNA: TGTGCCAGCAGTTACACGTCGGATGTGGTGCAGTACGTC. Translating it yields CASSYTSDVVQYV.

This chain uses TRBV6-2 or TRBV6-3 with TRBJ2-4, with 10 bases aligning to TRBD2. V shed 5 bases, J shed 3 bases, and the junction held 7 bases outside the gene matches. CDR1 is MNHEY, CDR2 SVGEGT, per germline. The CDR3 runs 16 residues. CDR3 in DNA: TGTGCCAGCAGTGAAGAGCGGGAGGGCCGCAAAAACATTCAGTACTTC. This translates into CASSEEREGRKNIQYF.

The rearrangement links TRBV7-6 to TRBJ2-7, with 10 bases aligning to TRBD2. The V gene end was trimmed by 1 base and the J gene end by 7 bases; junction bases not matched to a gene: 10. The CDR3 is made up of 16 amino acids. Germline CDR1 reads SGHVS; CDR2 reads FNYEAQ. The CDR3 loop reads CASSLGTAGGPGEQYF. DNA of the CDR3: TGTGCCAGCAGCTTAGGAACAGCGGGAGGGCCGGGGGAGCAGTACTTC.

The rearrangement links TRBV20-1 to TRBJ2-5; TRBD2 matches at 7 bases. Germline lookup yields CDR1 DFQATT and CDR2 SNEGSKA (reference sequence). CDR3 length equals 13 residues. The V and J ends lost 4 bases and 2 bases, in that order; junction bases with no gene match: 4. Here the CDR3 DNA reads TGCAGTGCTACCGGGACTATACAAGAGACCCAGTACTTC. It codes for CSATGTIQETQYF.

The genes are TRBV24-1 and TRBJ2-3; possibly TRBD1 for D (6 bases). From germline, CDR1 is KGHDR and CDR2 SFDVKD. The CDR3 consists of 12 residues. With 7 bases removed from V and 6 bases from J, the gap between germline ends came to 10 bases. CDR3 DNA: TGTGCCACCAGCTCACAGGGTGATACGCAGTATTTT. Translating it yields CATSSQGDTQYF.

This clonotype turned up a few times. The chain joins TRBV6-6 to TRBJ1-6; weak D call: TRBD1 (6 bases). V lost 0 bases, J lost 11 bases, and 17 bases lay in between. Germline V gives CDR1 MNHNY, CDR2 SVGAGI (reference sequence). This CDR3 has 16 residues. CDR3 sequence reads: CASSYSIGQPVTPLHF. The CDR3 region has the DNA TGTGCCAGCAGTTACTCGATAGGACAGCCGGTGACACCCCTCCACTTT.

The chain couples TRBV29-1 to TRBJ2-3; 11 nucleotides match TRBD2. J lost 5 bases, V lost 4 bases, and 5 bases had no gene match. The CDR3 runs to 14 residues. Looked up from germline, CDR1 is SQVTM and CDR2 is ANQGSEA. The CDR3 sequence is CSVASTSGRDTQYF. Here the CDR3 DNA reads TGCAGCGTTGCCAGTACTAGCGGGAGAGATACGCAGTATTTT.

This clonotype was counted between two and nine times. V is TRBV6-6 and J is TRBJ2-3, with 8 bases lining up with TRBD2. This CDR3 spans 15 amino acids. Trimming removed 4 bases from V and 2 bases from J; junction bases left unmatched: 5. The V gene's germline CDR1 is MNHNY and CDR2 SVGAGI (reference sequence). CDR3 DNA: TGTGCCAGCAGTTCCGGACTAGCTCCCACAGATACGCAGTATTTT. Its protein is CASSSGLAPTDTQYF.

This clonotype was recorded a few times. V is TRBV7-2 and J is TRBJ2-7; 11 bases are shared with TRBD2. The germline gives CDR1 SGHTA, CDR2 FQGNSA. The CDR3 contains 16 residues. J was trimmed by 2 bases and V by 6 bases; bases with no gene match: 9. The CDR3 loop reads CASSLTSGSTPYEQYF. CDR3 sequence (DNA): TGTGCCAGCAGTTTAACTAGCGGGAGTACGCCCTACGAGCAGTACTTC.

This clonotype was recorded a few times. V usage is TRBV7-8 and J usage is TRBJ2-3; 11 positions match TRBD2. Germline assignment: CDR1 SGHVS and CDR2 FQNEAQ. CDR3 length: 17 amino acids. Unmatched junction bases numbered 9, after V lost 5 bases and J lost 2 bases. CDR3 sequence: CASSQRTSGGITDTQYF. Here the CDR3 DNA reads TGTGCCAGCAGCCAACGTACTAGCGGGGGAATCACAGATACGCAGTATTTT.

The chain combines TRBV7-9 with TRBJ2-3; D unresolved. Trimming shortened V by 5 bases and J by 4 bases, and 10 bases separated the two germline ends. In germline, CDR1 is SEHNR, CDR2 FQNEAQ (reference sequence). This CDR3 spans 13 amino acids. The CDR3 DNA reads as TGTGCCAGCAGCCCAGCAAGCGCAGATACGCAGTATTTT. Translated, it gives CASSPASADTQYF.

On this clonotype itself: Its ends do not fully match the called genes, so a read error is possible. The V and J genes are TRBV27 and TRBJ2-1, with 8 bases identical to TRBD1. Germline V gene lookup returns CDR1 MNHEY and CDR2 SMNVEV (reference sequence). This CDR3 spans 13 amino acids. The CDR3: CASSERQGTSTLF. The CDR3 bases are TGTGCCAGCAGTGAAAGACAGGGGACCTCCACTCTTTTC.

This clonotype came up a few times. This rearrangement joins TRBV7-9 to TRBJ2-5; the match to TRBD1 covers 9 bases. After removal of 5 bases from V and 2 bases from J, the junction contained 3 bases not matched to a gene. The CDR3 is 14 amino acids. In germline, CDR1 is SEHNR, CDR2 FQNEAQ (reference sequence). CDR3 bases: TGTGCCAGCAGCAGGGACAGGGAACAAGAGACCCAGTACTTC. Amino acids: CASSRDREQETQYF.

V usage is TRBV7-9 and J usage is TRBJ2-7; TRBD2 matches at 11 bases. The ends lost 2 bases at V and 7 bases at J; junction bases unmatched: 7. The CDR3 runs 15 residues. The germline CDR1 and CDR2 sequences are SEHNR and FQNEAQ (reference sequence). CDR3 sequence: CASSLLLAGGREQYF. In DNA, the CDR3 is TGTGCCAGCAGCTTACTCCTAGCGGGAGGCCGAGAGCAGTACTTC.

CDR3 nucleotides: TGTGCCAGCAGCCTGCGGACGGACTCTGGGGCCAACGTCCTGACTTTC. Translated: CASSLRTDSGANVLTF. The chain links TRBV12-3 or TRBV12-4 to TRBJ2-6; no firm D call. The CDR3 runs to 16 residues. Trimming pared 6 bases from V and 0 bases from J, leaving 12 bases between.

This clonotype has only a few counts. V is TRBV5-1 and J is TRBJ2-1, with TRBD1 matching 12 bases. This CDR3 has 14 residues. V shed 3 bases, J shed 8 bases, and the junction held 3 bases outside the gene matches. CDR1 is SGHRS, CDR2 YFSETQ, per germline. As DNA, the CDR3 is TGCGCCAGCAGCTCAGGGACAGGGGGCGATGAGCAGTTCTTC. It translates to CASSSGTGGDEQFF. Using reference TRBV5-1 and TRBJ2-1 for the parts outside the CDR3, the full variable domain is KAGVTQTPRYLIKTRGQQVTLSCSPISGHRSVSWYQQTPGQGLQFLFEYFSETQRNKGNFPGRFSGRQFSNSRSEMNVSTLELGDSALYLCASSSGTGGDEQFFGPGTRLTVL.

The chain links TRBV14 to TRBJ1-2; 11 bases align to TRBD1. From germline, CDR1 is SGHDN and CDR2 FVKESK. This CDR3 is built from 14 residues. V lost 4 bases, J lost 10 bases, and 8 bases stayed unmatched. In nucleotides, the CDR3 is TGTGCCAGCAGCCCACGACCGGGACAGGGGGACTACACCTTC. Protein product: CASSPRPGQGDYTF.

This clonotype was found a few times. The chain couples TRBV18 to TRBJ2-5; tentatively, D is TRBD1 (5 bases). Germline V CDR1 and CDR2: KGHSH, LQKENI. Trimming shortened V by 5 bases and J by 5 bases, and 12 bases separated the two germline ends. CDR3 length: 13 amino acids. CDR3 coding DNA: TGTGCCAGCTCAGAAGGGGTTCTGGAGACCCAGTACTTC. Translated, it gives CASSEGVLETQYF.

There are a few counts of this clonotype. The rearrangement links TRBV12-3 or TRBV12-4 to TRBJ1-6; D call uncertain. V lost 2 bases, J lost 5 bases, and 13 bases lay in between. CDR3 length equals 16 residues. This CDR3 reads CASSLFGQSDNSPLHF. The CDR3 region has the DNA TGTGCCAGCAGTTTATTCGGGCAGTCGGATAATTCACCCCTCCACTTT.

The chain is built from TRBV11-2 and TRBJ1-2; D is unresolved. The CDR3 has 17 amino acids. Trimming left V 4 bases short and J 4 bases short, with 22 bases between. CDR1 is SGHAT, CDR2 FQNNGV, per germline. CDR3 in amino acids: CASSYTAMGIQSYGYTF. CDR3 nucleotide sequence: TGTGCCAGCAGCTATACGGCCATGGGGATACAGAGCTATGGCTACACCTTC.

This clonotype was observed a few times. The chain joins TRBV12-3 or TRBV12-4 to TRBJ2-1, with 11 bases that match TRBD2. The CDR3 consists of 15 residues. The J segment lost 5 bases and the V segment lost 6 bases, leaving 6 bases of the junction unmatched. Here the CDR3 reads CASRSSSGGHNEQFF. CDR3 in DNA: TGTGCCAGCAGATCTTCTAGCGGGGGGCACAATGAGCAGTTCTTC.